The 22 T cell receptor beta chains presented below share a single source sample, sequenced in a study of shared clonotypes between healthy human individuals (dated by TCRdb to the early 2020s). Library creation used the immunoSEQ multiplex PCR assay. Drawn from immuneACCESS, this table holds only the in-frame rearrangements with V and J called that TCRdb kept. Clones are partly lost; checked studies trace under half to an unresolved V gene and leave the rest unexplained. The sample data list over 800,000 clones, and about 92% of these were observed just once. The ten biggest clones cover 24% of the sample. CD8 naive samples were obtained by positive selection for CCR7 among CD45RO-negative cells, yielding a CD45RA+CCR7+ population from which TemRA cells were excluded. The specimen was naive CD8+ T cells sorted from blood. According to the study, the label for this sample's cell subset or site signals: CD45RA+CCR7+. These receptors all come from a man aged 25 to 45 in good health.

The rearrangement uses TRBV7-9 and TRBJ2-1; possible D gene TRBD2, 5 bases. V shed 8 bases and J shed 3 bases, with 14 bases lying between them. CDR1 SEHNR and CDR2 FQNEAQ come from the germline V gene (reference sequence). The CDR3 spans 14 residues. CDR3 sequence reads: CASGRLANYNEQFF. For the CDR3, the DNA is TGTGCCAGCGGTAGGCTAGCAAACTACAATGAGCAGTTCTTC.

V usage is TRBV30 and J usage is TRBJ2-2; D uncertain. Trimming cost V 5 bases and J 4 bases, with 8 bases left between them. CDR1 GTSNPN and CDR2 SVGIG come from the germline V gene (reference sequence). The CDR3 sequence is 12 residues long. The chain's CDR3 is CAWGYGTGELFF. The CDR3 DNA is TGTGCCTGGGGCTATGGCACCGGGGAGCTGTTTTTT.

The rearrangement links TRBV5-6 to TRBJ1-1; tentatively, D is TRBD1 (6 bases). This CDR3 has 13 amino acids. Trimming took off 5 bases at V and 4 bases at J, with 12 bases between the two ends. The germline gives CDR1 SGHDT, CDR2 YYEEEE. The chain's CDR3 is CASRETGSTEAFF. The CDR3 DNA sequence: TGTGCCAGCAGAGAAACAGGGTCCACTGAAGCTTTCTTT.

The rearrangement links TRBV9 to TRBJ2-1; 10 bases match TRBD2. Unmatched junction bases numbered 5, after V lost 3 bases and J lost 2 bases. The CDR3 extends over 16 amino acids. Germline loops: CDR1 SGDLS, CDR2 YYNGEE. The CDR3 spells CASSGLAGVTYNEQFF. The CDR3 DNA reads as TGTGCCAGCAGCGGTCTAGCGGGAGTCACCTACAATGAGCAGTTCTTC.

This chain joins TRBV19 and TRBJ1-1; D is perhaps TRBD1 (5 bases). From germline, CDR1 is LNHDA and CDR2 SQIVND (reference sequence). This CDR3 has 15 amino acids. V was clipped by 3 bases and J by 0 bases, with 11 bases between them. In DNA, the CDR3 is TGTGCCAGTAGTATTACTCGGGGCTTGAACACTGAAGCTTTCTTT. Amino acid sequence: CASSITRGLNTEAFF.

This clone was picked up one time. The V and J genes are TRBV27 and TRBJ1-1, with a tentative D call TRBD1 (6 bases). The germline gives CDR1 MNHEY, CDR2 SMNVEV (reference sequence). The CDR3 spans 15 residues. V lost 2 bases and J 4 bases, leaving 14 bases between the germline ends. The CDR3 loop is CASSLTGAGITEAFF. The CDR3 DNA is TGTGCCAGCAGTTTAACGGGGGCAGGAATCACTGAAGCTTTCTTT.

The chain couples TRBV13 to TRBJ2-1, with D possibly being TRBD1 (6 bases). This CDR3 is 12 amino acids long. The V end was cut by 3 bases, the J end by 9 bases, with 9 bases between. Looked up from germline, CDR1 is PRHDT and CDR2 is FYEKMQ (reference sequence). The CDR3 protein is CASSLQGPEQFF. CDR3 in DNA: TGTGCCAGCAGCTTGCAGGGGCCTGAGCAGTTCTTC.

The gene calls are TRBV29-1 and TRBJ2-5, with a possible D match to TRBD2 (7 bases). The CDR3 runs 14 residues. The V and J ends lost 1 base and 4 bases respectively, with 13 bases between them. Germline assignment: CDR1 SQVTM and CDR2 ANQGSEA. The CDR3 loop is CSVEVRGRGETQYF. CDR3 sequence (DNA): TGCAGCGTTGAAGTAAGGGGGAGGGGAGAGACCCAGTACTTC.

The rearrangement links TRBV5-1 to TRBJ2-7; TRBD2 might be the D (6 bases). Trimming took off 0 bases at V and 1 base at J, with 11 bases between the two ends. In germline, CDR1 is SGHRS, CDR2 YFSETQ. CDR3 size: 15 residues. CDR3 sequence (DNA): TGCGCCAGCAGCTTGGAAGGGAGGACGTCCTACGAGCAGTACTTC. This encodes CASSLEGRTSYEQYF.

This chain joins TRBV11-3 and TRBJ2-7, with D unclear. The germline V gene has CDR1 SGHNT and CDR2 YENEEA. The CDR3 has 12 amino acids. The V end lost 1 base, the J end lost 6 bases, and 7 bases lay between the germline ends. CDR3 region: CASSLVTGEQYF. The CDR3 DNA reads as TGTGCCAGCAGCTTAGTAACGGGCGAGCAGTACTTC.

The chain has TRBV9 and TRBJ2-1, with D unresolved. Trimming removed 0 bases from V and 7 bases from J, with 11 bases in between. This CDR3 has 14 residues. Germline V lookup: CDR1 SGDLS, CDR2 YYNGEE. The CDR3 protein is CASSVALGRNEQFF. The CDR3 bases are TGTGCCAGCAGCGTAGCTCTGGGAAGGAATGAGCAGTTCTTC.

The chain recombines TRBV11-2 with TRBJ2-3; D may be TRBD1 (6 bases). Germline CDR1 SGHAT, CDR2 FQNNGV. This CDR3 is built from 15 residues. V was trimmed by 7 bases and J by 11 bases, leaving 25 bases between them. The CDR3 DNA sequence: TGTGCCAGCAATCCCCTTTTGGGGGCGGATAGATTGCAGTATTTT. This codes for CASNPLLGADRLQYF.

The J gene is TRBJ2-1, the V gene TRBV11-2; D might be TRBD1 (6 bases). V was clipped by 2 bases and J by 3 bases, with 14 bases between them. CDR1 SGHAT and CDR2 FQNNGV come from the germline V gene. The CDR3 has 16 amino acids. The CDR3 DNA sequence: TGTGCCAGCAGCTTATCAACAGGGTGGGACTACAATGAGCAGTTCTTC. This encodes CASSLSTGWDYNEQFF.

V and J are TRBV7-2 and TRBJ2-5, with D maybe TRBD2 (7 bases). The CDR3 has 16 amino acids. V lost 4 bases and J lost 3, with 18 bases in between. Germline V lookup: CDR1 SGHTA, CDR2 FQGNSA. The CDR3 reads CASSWRSGGREETQYF. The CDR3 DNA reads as TGTGCCAGCAGCTGGAGATCCGGGGGGCGAGAAGAGACCCAGTACTTC.

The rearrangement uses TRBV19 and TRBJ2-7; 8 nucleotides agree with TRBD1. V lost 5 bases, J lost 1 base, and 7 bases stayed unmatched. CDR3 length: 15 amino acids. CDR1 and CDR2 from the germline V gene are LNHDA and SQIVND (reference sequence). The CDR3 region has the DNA TGTGCCAGTAGTCATGGACAGGGCTATTCCTACGAGCAGTACTTC. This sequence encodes CASSHGQGYSYEQYF.

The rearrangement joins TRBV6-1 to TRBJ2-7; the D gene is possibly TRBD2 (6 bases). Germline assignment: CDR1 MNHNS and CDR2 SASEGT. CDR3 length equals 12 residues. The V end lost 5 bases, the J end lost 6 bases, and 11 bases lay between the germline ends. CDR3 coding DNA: TGTGCCAGCAGTCCACTAGCAAGCGAGCAGTACTTC. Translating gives CASSPLASEQYF.

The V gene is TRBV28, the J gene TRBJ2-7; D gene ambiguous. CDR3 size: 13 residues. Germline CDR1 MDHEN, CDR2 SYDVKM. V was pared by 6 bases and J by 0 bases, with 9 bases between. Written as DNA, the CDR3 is TGTGCCAGCAGCGTGCAGCCCTCCTACGAGCAGTACTTC. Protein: CASSVQPSYEQYF.

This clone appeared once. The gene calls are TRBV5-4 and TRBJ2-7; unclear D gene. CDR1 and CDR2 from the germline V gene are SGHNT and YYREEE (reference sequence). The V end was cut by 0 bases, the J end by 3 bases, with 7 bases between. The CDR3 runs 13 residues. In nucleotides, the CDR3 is TGTGCCAGCAGCTTGGCTGGGGTCTACGAGCAGTACTTC. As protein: CASSLAGVYEQYF.

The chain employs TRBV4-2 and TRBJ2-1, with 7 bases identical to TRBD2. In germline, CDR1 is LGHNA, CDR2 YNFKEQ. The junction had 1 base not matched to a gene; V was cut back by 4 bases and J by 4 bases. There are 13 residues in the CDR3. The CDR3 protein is CASSPGGYNEQFF. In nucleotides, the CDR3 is TGTGCCAGCAGCCCGGGGGGTTACAATGAGCAGTTCTTC.

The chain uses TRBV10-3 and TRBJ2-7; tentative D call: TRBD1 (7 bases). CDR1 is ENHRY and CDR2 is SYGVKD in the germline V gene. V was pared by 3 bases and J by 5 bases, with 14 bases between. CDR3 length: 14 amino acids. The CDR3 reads CAISDRQGGDEQYF. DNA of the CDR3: TGTGCCATCAGTGACCGACAGGGAGGAGACGAGCAGTACTTC.

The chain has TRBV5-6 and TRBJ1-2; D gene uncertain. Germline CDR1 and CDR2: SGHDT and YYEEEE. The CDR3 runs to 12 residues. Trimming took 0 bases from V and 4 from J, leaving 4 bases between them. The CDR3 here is CASSLGGYGYTF. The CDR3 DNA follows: TGTGCCAGCAGCTTGGGTGGCTATGGCTACACCTTC.

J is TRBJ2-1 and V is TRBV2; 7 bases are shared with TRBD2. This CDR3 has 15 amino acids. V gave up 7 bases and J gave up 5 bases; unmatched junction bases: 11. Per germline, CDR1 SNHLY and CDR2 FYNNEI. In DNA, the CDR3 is TGTGCCAGCAAATTTCAGGCGGGAGAGGACAATGAGCAGTTCTTC. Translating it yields CASKFQAGEDNEQFF.